Each of the 21 T cell receptor beta chains below was sequenced from the same sample in a study of blood T cells in healthy people across ages. Then a second PCR, running about 6 to 12 cycles, was carried out with a sample-barcoded 5' primer and a J-beta primer mix. TCRdb recomputed calls from the 5' RACE reads with MiXCR, one row per CDR3 protein. The sample lists roughly 500,000 distinct CDR3 sequences, roughly 29% occurring once. The sample comprised blood. These receptors were obtained from a woman in her 70s in good health.

On this clonotype: This CDR3 is missing its conserved last phenylalanine or tryptophan, likely due to a read error. The chain joins TRBV20-1 to TRBJ1-2, with D unclear. From germline, CDR1 is DFQATT and CDR2 SNEGSKA (reference sequence). This CDR3 spans 12 amino acids. Trimming cost V 3 bases and J 1 base, with 6 bases left between them. CDR3 DNA sequence: TGCAGTGCTAGTCACAGTAACTATGGCTACACCTCC. As protein: CSASHSNYGYTS.

This clonotype was recorded a few times. This chain joins TRBV18 and TRBJ2-3; D is uncertain. Germline assignment: CDR1 KGHSH and CDR2 LQKENI. The CDR3 consists of 14 residues. V was cut by 6 bases and J by 4 bases, with 14 bases left in between. The CDR3 loop reads CASSPTGQADTQYF. CDR3 nucleotides: TGTGCCAGCTCGCCAACCGGCCAAGCAGATACGCAGTATTTT. Variable domain in full (rest from reference TRBV18 and TRBJ2-3): NAGVMQNPRHLVRRRGQEARLRCSPMKGHSHVYWYRQLPEEGLKFMVYLQKENIIDESGMPKERFSAEFPKEGPSILRIQQVVRGDSAAYFCASSPTGQADTQYFGPGTRLTVL.

This clonotype was found a few times. The J gene is TRBJ1-3, the V gene TRBV7-3; no clear D. This CDR3 is 13 amino acids long. V lost 8 bases to trimming and J lost 2 bases, with 10 bases between them. Germline V gives CDR1 SGHTA, CDR2 FQGTGA. CDR3 nucleotides: TGTGCCAGCCCGGCAGGACCTGGAAACACCATATATTTT. Its translation: CASPAGPGNTIYF.

V is TRBV6-5 and J is TRBJ1-1, with TRBD1 matching over 9 bases. The CDR3 length is 14 residues. The J segment lost 5 bases and the V segment lost 5 bases, leaving 6 bases of the junction unmatched. Germline lookup yields CDR1 MNHEY and CDR2 SVGAGI. The DNA of the CDR3 is TGTGCCAGCAGTGGCGGACAGGGGAGGACTGAAGCTTTCTTT. Translated, it gives CASSGGQGRTEAFF.

V and J are TRBV11-2 and TRBJ2-5; D is possibly TRBD1 (5 bases). TRBJ2-7 matches the DNA end more closely, so the J call is doubtful. This CDR3 region has 14 residues. Germline CDR1 SGHAT, CDR2 FQNNGV. The CDR3 sequence: CASSLGLGRYEQYF. In nucleotides, the CDR3 is TGTGCCAGCAGCTTAGGGCTGGGGCGCTACGAGCAGTACTTC.

V usage is TRBV6-2 or TRBV6-3 and J usage is TRBJ2-4, with D perhaps being TRBD1 or TRBD2 (5 bases each). CDR1 is MNHEY, CDR2 SVGEGT, per germline. The CDR3 contains 13 residues. Trimming pared 7 bases from V and 6 bases from J, leaving 13 bases between. The CDR3 spells CASTSRDVNIQYF. The CDR3 region has the DNA TGTGCCAGCACCAGCCGGGACGTAAACATTCAGTACTTC.

The chain employs TRBV5-1 and TRBJ2-3; D may be TRBD2 (5 bases). The ends were cut back, 3 bases at V and 2 bases at J, with 13 bases in the middle. Germline-derived CDR1 and CDR2 are SGHRS and YFSETQ. The CDR3 sequence is 15 residues long. The CDR3 protein is CASSSRTHNTDTQYF. The CDR3 DNA sequence: TGCGCCAGCAGCTCGAGGACTCATAACACAGATACGCAGTATTTT.

This chain's CDR3 is CASSGLGQLNEKLFF. The CDR3 DNA reads as TGTGCCAGCAGCGGCCTGGGACAGCTTAATGAAAAACTGTTTTTT. The chain recombines TRBV11-2 with TRBJ1-4; 7 bases are shared with TRBD1. V shed 5 bases and J 4 bases; nucleotides not matched to a gene: 7. The CDR3 runs 15 residues. Per the germline V gene, CDR1 is SGHAT and CDR2 is FQNNGV.

Details on this clonotype: This may stem from a read error, because a much larger clone lies one nucleotide away. This chain connects TRBV5-1 to TRBJ2-1; no reliable D call. The CDR3 extends over 15 amino acids. V was pared by 0 bases and J by 0 bases, with 7 bases between. Germline values: CDR1 SGHRS, CDR2 YFSETQ. The CDR3 loop is CASSLGWSSYNEQFF. The CDR3, as DNA: TGCGCCAGCAGCTTGGGATGGAGCTCCTACAATGAGCAGTTCTTC.

The gene calls are TRBV5-1 and TRBJ2-5; TRBD1 agrees at 9 bases. Germline V gene data show CDR1 as SGHRS and CDR2 as YFSETQ. The CDR3 has 13 residues. The J segment lost 5 bases and the V segment lost 6 bases, leaving 5 bases of the junction unmatched. The CDR3 region has the DNA TGCGCCAGCATCTTTGACAGGGGGGAGACCCAGTACTTC. This sequence encodes CASIFDRGETQYF. The full variable domain, in which reference TRBV5-1 and TRBJ2-5 provide the parts outside the CDR3, is KAGVTQTPRYLIKTRGQQVTLSCSPISGHRSVSWYQQTPGQGLQFLFEYFSETQRNKGNFPGRFSGRQFSNSRSEMNVSTLELGDSALYLCASIFDRGETQYFGPGTRLLVL.

This chain links TRBV14 with TRBJ2-7, with 7 bases that match TRBD1. V gave up 4 bases and J gave up 1 base; unmatched junction bases: 4. The CDR3 has 14 residues. Germline CDR1 is SGHDN and CDR2 is FVKESK. As DNA, the CDR3 is TGTGCCAGCAGCCGTCAGGGGGAGTCCTACGAGCAGTACTTC. It encodes CASSRQGESYEQYF.

The genes are TRBV6-6 and TRBJ2-2; D may match TRBD1 or TRBD2 (5 bases each). CDR1 MNHNY and CDR2 SVGAGI come from the germline V gene (reference sequence). Trimming stripped 7 bases from V and 5 bases from J, with 11 bases between. The CDR3 runs to 13 residues. The CDR3 coding sequence is TGTGCCAGCACTGTGGGACGGACCGGGGAGCTGTTTTTT. It codes for CASTVGRTGELFF.

This clonotype showed up just a few times. V and J are TRBV11-3 and TRBJ1-2; D is unresolved. The V gene lost 3 bases and the J gene lost 3 bases, with 8 bases spanning the gap. CDR3 length: 13 amino acids. Germline CDR1 is SGHNT and CDR2 is YENEEA. The CDR3 DNA sequence: TGTGCCAGCAGCTTGGCCAGCTACTATGGCTACACCTTC. Encoded protein: CASSLASYYGYTF.

This clonotype was counted a few times. V gene TRBV29-1 combines with J gene TRBJ1-1; D unclear. CDR1 and CDR2 from the germline V gene are SQVTM and ANQGSEA. The CDR3 runs 13 residues. Trimming stripped 6 bases from V and 3 bases from J, with 14 bases between. The CDR3 sequence: CSVYRRVDTEAFF. CDR3 bases: TGCAGCGTGTACCGGCGGGTGGACACTGAAGCTTTCTTT.

In its sample, this clonotype was seen a few times. This chain uses TRBV7-2 with TRBJ1-2; 10 nucleotides match TRBD1. Germline V CDR1 and CDR2: SGHTA, FQGNSA. The V and J ends lost 1 base and 7 bases, in that order; junction bases with no gene match: 6. This CDR3 has 15 amino acids. The CDR3 loop reads CASSLGRTGGGGYTF. The CDR3 DNA is TGTGCCAGCAGCTTAGGGCGGACAGGGGGTGGTGGCTACACCTTC.

The chain recombines TRBV7-2 with TRBJ2-4; D is perhaps TRBD1 (6 bases). The germline V gene has CDR1 SGHTA and CDR2 FQGNSA. The CDR3 is 16 amino acids. V was shortened by 1 base and J by 0 bases, with 10 bases between the two germline ends. Here the CDR3 DNA reads TGTGCCAGCAGCTTAGAGGGGACATTAGCCAAAAACATTCAGTACTTC. Its protein is CASSLEGTLAKNIQYF.

There are a few counts of this clonotype. The gene calls are TRBV6-5 and TRBJ1-2, with 8 bases identical to TRBD1. CDR3 length: 15 residues. The V and J ends lost 6 bases and 6 bases, in that order; junction bases with no gene match: 12. Germline CDR1 MNHEY, CDR2 SVGAGI. CDR3 DNA: TGTGCCAGCAGCCACCGGACAGGGAGGATGGATGGCTACACCTTC. Protein: CASSHRTGRMDGYTF.

The chain has TRBV4-3 and TRBJ2-2; D uncertain. The CDR3 consists of 17 residues. Germline values: CDR1 LGHNA, CDR2 YSLEER. Trimming removed 0 bases from V and 1 base from J, with 12 bases in between. DNA for the CDR3: TGCGCCAGCAGCCAAGATCGAAACTACATGAACACCGGGGAGCTGTTTTTT. Translation: CASSQDRNYMNTGELFF.

As concerns this clonotype: At one end the junction does not follow the germline gene, possibly because of a read error. The chain joins TRBV12-3 or TRBV12-4 to TRBJ1-4; TRBD1 might be the D (6 bases). CDR3 length equals 15 residues. The CDR3 sequence is CACSYYAGVREKLFF. The CDR3 nucleotides are TGTGCCTGCAGCTACTACGCAGGGGTGAGAGAAAAACTGTTTTTT.

The V and J genes are TRBV7-6 and TRBJ1-2, with D possibly TRBD1 on 5 matching bases. This CDR3 is built from 15 residues. Germline assignment: CDR1 SGHVS and CDR2 FNYEAQ. Trimming removed 5 bases at V and 4 bases at J, with 17 bases between. The DNA for the CDR3 is TGTGCCAGCAGCCCGGGGGGTGAAGGGTCCTATGGCTACACCTTC. This translates into CASSPGGEGSYGYTF.

The rearrangement uses TRBV4-2 and TRBJ2-2; no clear D gene. V lost 3 bases and J lost 4, with 12 bases in between. This CDR3 region has 15 residues. Per germline, CDR1 LGHNA and CDR2 YNFKEQ. CDR3 coding DNA: TGTGCCAGCAGCCAGGCTACGCTCTCCACCGGGGAGCTGTTTTTT. Amino acids: CASSQATLSTGELFF.